Following are 8 T cell receptor beta chains from one sample sequenced in a study of cytomegalovirus exposure and HLA in healthy donors (dated by TCRdb to 2015 to 2018). The library relied on the immunoSEQ multiplex PCR assay. TCRdb carries this immuneACCESS record with in-frame sequences only. Its versions omit some clonotypes, under half of them owing to an unresolved V gene in the studies checked, with the rest unexplained. In all, the sample holds 150,000 to 200,000 clones, and 85% of those were seen once. Of the sample, 15% to 20% is held by the ten largest clones. Material for sequencing was PBMCs. The origin of the receptors is a young man in good health and CMV-seropositive.

The rearrangement uses TRBV4-2 and TRBJ1-2, with D maybe TRBD1 (6 bases). This CDR3 spans 13 amino acids. Germline loops: CDR1 LGHNA, CDR2 YNFKEQ. The V and J ends lost 4 bases and 2 bases respectively, with 8 bases between them. CDR3 sequence: CASSRDMNYGYTF. The CDR3 bases are TGTGCCAGCAGCCGGGACATGAACTATGGCTACACCTTC.

The chain joins TRBV2 to TRBJ2-2, with TRBD2 matching 8 bases. Losses at the gene ends were 5 bases for V and 7 bases for J; bases not matched to a gene: 9. The CDR3 totals 15 residues. CDR1 is SNHLY and CDR2 is FYNNEI in the germline V gene. In DNA form, the CDR3 reads TGTGCCAGCAGTACCACCGGGACTAGGGACGGGGAGCTGTTTTTT. Translation gives CASSTTGTRDGELFF. Supplemented by reference TRBV2 and TRBJ2-2, the full variable domain reads EPEVTQTPSHQVTQMGQEVILRCVPISNHLYFYWYRQILGQKVEFLVSFYNNEISEKSEIFDDQFSVERPDGSNFTLKIRSTKLEDSAMYFCASSTTGTRDGELFFGEGSRLTVL.

V and J are TRBV28 and TRBJ1-5, with D possibly TRBD1 on 5 matching bases. The CDR3 totals 15 residues. The V end was cut by 2 bases, the J end by 4 bases, with 12 bases between. Germline lookup yields CDR1 MDHEN and CDR2 SYDVKM. In DNA, the CDR3 is TGTGCCAGCAGTTTACCCCCGACAGAGAATCAGCCCCAGCATTTT. This codes for CASSLPPTENQPQHF. Combining the CDR3 with reference TRBV28 and TRBJ1-5 gives the whole variable domain DVKVTQSSRYLVKRTGEKVFLECVQDMDHENMFWYRQDPGLGLRLIYFSYDVKMKEKGDIPEGYSVSREKKERFSLILESASTNQTSMYLCASSLPPTENQPQHFGDGTRLSIL.

The chain couples TRBV28 to TRBJ1-1; TRBD1 might be the D (5 bases). This CDR3 region has 15 residues. Per germline, CDR1 MDHEN and CDR2 SYDVKM. Trimming removed 5 bases at V and 3 bases at J, with 16 bases between. CDR3 residues: CASSPWGQSYTEAFF. DNA for the CDR3: TGTGCCAGCAGTCCGTGGGGCCAATCCTACACTGAAGCTTTCTTT.

This chain links TRBV4-2 with TRBJ1-2; 8 nucleotides line up with TRBD1. The CDR3 extends over 16 amino acids. Germline CDR1 is LGHNA and CDR2 is YNFKEQ. After removal of 1 base from V and 4 bases from J, the junction contained 8 bases not matched to a gene. The CDR3 DNA reads TGTGCCAGCAGCCAAGCTACCGGACAGGGCACCTATGGCTACACCTTC. The encoded protein is CASSQATGQGTYGYTF.

J is TRBJ1-5 and V is TRBV6-6; weak D call: TRBD1 (5 bases). The CDR3 contains 15 residues. In germline, CDR1 is MNHNY, CDR2 SVGAGI (reference sequence). Trimming shortened V by 0 bases and J by 3 bases, and 9 bases separated the two germline ends. The CDR3 sequence is CASSYSRGLNQPQHF. The CDR3 DNA is TGTGCCAGCAGTTACTCGCGGGGCCTCAATCAGCCCCAGCATTTT.

V is TRBV10-1 and J is TRBJ2-7; D gene uncertain. V dropped 3 bases and J dropped 6 bases, with 12 bases sitting between them. CDR1 and CDR2 (germline): WNHNN, SYGVQD (reference sequence). The length of the CDR3 is 13 residues. The CDR3 reads CASSDTAGFEQYF. The CDR3 DNA reads as TGCGCCAGCAGTGATACAGCCGGTTTCGAGCAGTACTTC.

The gene calls are TRBV29-1 and TRBJ2-7, with unresolved D. CDR3 length: 14 residues. Trimming shortened V by 6 bases and J by 2 bases, and 17 bases separated the two germline ends. Germline CDR1 is SQVTM and CDR2 is ANQGSEA. CDR3 sequence reads: CSVFRKVDPYEQYF. The CDR3 nucleotides read TGCAGCGTCTTCAGGAAGGTTGATCCCTACGAGCAGTACTTC.